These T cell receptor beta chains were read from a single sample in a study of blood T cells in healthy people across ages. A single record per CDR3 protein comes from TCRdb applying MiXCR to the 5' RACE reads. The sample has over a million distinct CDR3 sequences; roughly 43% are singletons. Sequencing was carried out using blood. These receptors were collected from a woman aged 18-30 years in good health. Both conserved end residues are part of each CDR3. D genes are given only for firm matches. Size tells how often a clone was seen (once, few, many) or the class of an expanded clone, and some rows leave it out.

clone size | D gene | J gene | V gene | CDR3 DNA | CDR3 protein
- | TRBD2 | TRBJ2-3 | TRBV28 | TGTGCCAGCAGTTTCTGGACTAGCGGGAGGCCTAGCGCAGATACGCAGTATTTT | CASSFWTSGRPSADTQYF
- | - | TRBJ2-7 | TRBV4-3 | TGCGCCAGCAGCCAAGATTCCACCCGCGCCGACGAGCAGTACTTC | CASSQDSTRADEQYF
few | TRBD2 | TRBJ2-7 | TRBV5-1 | TGCGCCAGCAGCCCCCGGGACTACACGACAAATGAGCAGTACTTC | CASSPRDYTTNEQYF
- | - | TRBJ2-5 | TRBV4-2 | TGTGCCAGCAGCCAAGCAATAGGAGGGTACCAAGAGACCCAGTACTTC | CASSQAIGGYQETQYF
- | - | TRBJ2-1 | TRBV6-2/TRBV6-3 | TGTGCCTCAGCACCTAGCCATCACAATGAGCAGTTCTTC | CASAPSHHNEQFF
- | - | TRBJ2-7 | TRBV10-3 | TGTGCCATCAGTGAGGCTTTAACAGGGCGGTCCTCCTACGAGCAGTACTTC | CAISEALTGRSSYEQYF
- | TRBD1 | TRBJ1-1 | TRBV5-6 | TGTGCCAGCAGCAGTACAGGGGGCTATACTGAAGCTTTCTTT | CASSSTGGYTEAFF
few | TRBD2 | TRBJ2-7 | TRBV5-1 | TGCGCCAGCAGGGGCCAAGCGGGAGTCGACGAGCAGTACTTC | CASRGQAGVDEQYF
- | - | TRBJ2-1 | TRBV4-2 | TGTGCCAGCAGCGACATATTCGGAGCGAATGAGCAGTTCTTC | CASSDIFGANEQFF
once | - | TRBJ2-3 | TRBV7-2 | TGTGCCAGCAGCGACCAGGCGGGGAGTGCAGATACGCAGTATTTT | CASSDQAGSADTQYF
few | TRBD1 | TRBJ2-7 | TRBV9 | TGTGCCAGCAGCCCACAGGGGGCGCTTGCCTACGAGCAGTACTTC | CASSPQGALAYEQYF
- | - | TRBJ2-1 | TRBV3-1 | TGTGCCAGCAGCCGGGCGGGGGCCGACAATGAGCAGTTCTTC | CASSRAGADNEQFF
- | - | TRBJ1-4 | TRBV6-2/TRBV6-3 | TGTGCCAGCACCGGGGGGATGAACGGAAAACTGTTTTTT | CASTGGMNGKLFF
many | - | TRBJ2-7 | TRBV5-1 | TGCGCCAGCACCGACAGCTCCTACGAGCAGTACTTC | CASTDSSYEQYF
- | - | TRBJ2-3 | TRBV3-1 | TGTGCCAGCAGCCCCACCCCGGGACGGGGATCAGATACGCAGTATTTT | CASSPTPGRGSDTQYF
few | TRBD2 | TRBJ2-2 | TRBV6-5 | TGTGCCAGCTCAGTAGCGGGAGGGCCGGGGGAGCTGTTTTTT | CASSVAGGPGELFF
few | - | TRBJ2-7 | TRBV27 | TGTGCCGGCAGCCCGACAGTTCCCCGAGGATACGAGCAGTACTTC | CAGSPTVPRGYEQYF
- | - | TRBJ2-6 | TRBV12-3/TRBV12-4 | TGTGCCAGCAGGACAAGAAGCTCTGGGGCCAACGTCCTGACTTTC | CASRTRSSGANVLTF
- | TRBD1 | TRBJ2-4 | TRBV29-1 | TGCAGCGTGGAGACGGGACAGGGGGTAAATGAGCAGTACTTC | CSVETGQGVNEQYF
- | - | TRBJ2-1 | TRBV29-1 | TGCAGCGTTGAACGGGGAGGTGAGCAGTTCTTC | CSVERGGEQFF
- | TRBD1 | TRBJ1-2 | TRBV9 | TGTGCCAGCAGCGAGCGGACAGGGCATGGCTACACCTTC | CASSERTGHGYTF
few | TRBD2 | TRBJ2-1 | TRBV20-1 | TGCAGTGCTAGCAAGGGACTAGCGGGCCTTTACAATGAGCAGTTCTTC | CSASKGLAGLYNEQFF
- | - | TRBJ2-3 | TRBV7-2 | TGTGCCAGCAGCCACCCACCGCCTAGGACAGATACGCAGTATTTT | CASSHPPPRTDTQYF
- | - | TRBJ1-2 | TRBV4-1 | TGCGCCAGCAGCCAAGGACGGGCTCTTCTACTGATGGGCTATGGCTACACCTTC | CASSQGRALLLMGYGYTF
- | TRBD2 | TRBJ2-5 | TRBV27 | TGTGCCAGCAGCACCGGGACTAGGGGATTAGAGACCCAGTACTTC | CASSTGTRGLETQYF
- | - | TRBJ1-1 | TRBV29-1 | TGCAGCGTTCGGGGTTCGGTTACTGAAGCTTTCTTT | CSVRGSVTEAFF
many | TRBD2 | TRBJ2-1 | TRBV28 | TGTGCCAGCACCTCCGGCGGGAGACCTAGCTCCTACAATGAGCAGTTCTTC | CASTSGGRPSSYNEQFF
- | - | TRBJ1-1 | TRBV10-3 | TGTGCCATCAGTGAGTCCCGGAACACTGAAGCTTTCTTT | CAISESRNTEAFF
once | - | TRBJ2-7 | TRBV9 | TGTGCCAGCAGCGTAGCCGCTAGGGCCTCCTACGAGCAGTACTTC | CASSVAARASYEQYF
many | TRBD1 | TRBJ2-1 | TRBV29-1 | TGCAGCGGGGACAGGGGAAGCTCCTACAATGAGCAGTTCTTC | CSGDRGSSYNEQFF
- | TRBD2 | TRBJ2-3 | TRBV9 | TGTGCCAGCAGCGCGGGGGGGGGACTCTACACAGATACGCAGTATTTT | CASSAGGGLYTDTQYF
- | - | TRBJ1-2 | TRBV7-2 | TGTGCCAGCAGCCTCCGAACTACAGGGATCTATGGCTACACCTTC | CASSLRTTGIYGYTF